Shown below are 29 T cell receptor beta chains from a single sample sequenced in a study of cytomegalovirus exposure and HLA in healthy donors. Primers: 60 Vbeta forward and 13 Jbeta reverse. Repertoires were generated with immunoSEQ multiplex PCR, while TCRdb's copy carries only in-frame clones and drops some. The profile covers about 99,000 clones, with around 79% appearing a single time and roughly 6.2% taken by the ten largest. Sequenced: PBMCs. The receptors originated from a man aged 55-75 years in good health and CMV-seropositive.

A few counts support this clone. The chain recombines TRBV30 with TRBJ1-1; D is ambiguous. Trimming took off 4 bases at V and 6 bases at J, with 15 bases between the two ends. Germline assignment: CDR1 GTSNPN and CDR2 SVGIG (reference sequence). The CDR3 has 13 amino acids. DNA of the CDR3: TGTGCCTGGATTATCGAGGGAGTCCCTGAAGCTTTCTTT. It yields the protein CAWIIEGVPEAFF.

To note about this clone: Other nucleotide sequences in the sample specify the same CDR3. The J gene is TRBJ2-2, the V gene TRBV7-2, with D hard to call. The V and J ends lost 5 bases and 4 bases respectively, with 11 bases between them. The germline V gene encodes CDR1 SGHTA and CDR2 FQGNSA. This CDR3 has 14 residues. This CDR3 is CASSETGSTGELFF. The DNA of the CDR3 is TGTGCCAGCAGCGAGACCGGGTCCACCGGGGAGCTGTTTTTT.

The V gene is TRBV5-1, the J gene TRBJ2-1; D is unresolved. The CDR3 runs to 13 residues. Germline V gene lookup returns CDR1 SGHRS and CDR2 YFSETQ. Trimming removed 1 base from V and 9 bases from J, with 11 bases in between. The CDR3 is CASSLRTSSEQFF. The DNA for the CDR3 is TGCGCCAGCAGCTTGCGAACATCCAGTGAGCAGTTCTTC. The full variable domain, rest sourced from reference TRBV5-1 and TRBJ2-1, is KAGVTQTPRYLIKTRGQQVTLSCSPISGHRSVSWYQQTPGQGLQFLFEYFSETQRNKGNFPGRFSGRQFSNSRSEMNVSTLELGDSALYLCASSLRTSSEQFFGPGTRLTVL.

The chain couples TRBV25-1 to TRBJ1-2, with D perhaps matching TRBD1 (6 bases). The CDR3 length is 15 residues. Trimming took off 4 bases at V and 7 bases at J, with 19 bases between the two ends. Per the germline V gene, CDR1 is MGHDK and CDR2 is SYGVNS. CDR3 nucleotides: TGTGCCAGCAGTGGGCCATCTACAGGGTCAGGTGGCTACACCTTC. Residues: CASSGPSTGSGGYTF.

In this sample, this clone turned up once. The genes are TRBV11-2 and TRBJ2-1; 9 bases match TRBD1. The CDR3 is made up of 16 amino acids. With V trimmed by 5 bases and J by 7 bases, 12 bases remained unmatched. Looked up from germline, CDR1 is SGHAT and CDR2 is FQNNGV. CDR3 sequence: CASSRPGTGSRNEQFF. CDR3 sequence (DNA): TGTGCCAGCAGCCGACCCGGGACAGGGTCTCGGAATGAGCAGTTCTTC.

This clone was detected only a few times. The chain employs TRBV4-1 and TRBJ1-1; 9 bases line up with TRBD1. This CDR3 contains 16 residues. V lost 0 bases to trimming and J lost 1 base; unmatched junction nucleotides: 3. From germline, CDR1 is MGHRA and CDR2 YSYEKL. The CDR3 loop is CASSQDRDRANTEAFF. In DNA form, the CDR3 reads TGCGCCAGCAGCCAAGACCGGGACAGGGCGAACACTGAAGCTTTCTTT.

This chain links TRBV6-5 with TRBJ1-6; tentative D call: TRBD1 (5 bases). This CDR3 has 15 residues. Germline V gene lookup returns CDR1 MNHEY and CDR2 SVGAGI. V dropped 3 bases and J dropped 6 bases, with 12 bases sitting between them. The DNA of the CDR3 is TGTGCCAGCAGTTATGGAAGGGGAGGTAATTCACCCCTCCACTTT. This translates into CASSYGRGGNSPLHF.

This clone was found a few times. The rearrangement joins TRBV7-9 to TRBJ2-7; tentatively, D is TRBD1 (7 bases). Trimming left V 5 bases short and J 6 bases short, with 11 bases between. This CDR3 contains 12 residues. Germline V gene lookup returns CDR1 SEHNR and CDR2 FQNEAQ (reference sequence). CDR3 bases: TGTGCCAGCAGCGGTCAGGGGGGCGAGCAGTACTTC. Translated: CASSGQGGEQYF.

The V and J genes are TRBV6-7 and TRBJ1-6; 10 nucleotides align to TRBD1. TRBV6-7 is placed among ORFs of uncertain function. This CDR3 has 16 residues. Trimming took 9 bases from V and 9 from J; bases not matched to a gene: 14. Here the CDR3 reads CASGGKGTGVFSPLHF. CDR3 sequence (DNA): TGTGCCAGTGGGGGGAAGGGGACAGGGGTTTTTTCACCCCTCCACTTT.

The CDR3 is CASSLSGIGSGANVLTF. The CDR3 DNA follows: TGTGCCAGCAGCTTGTCCGGGATCGGCTCTGGGGCCAACGTCCTGACTTTC. The rearrangement joins TRBV5-4 to TRBJ2-6; TRBD2 might be the D (5 bases). Per germline, CDR1 SGHNT and CDR2 YYREEE (reference sequence). Trimming left V 1 base short and J 0 bases short, with 11 bases between. This CDR3 is built from 17 residues.

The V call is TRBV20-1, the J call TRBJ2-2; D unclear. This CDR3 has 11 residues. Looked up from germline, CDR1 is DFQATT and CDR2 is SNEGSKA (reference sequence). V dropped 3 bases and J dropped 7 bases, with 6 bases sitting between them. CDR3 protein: CSASVNGELFF. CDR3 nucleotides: TGCAGTGCTAGCGTAAACGGGGAGCTGTTTTTT.

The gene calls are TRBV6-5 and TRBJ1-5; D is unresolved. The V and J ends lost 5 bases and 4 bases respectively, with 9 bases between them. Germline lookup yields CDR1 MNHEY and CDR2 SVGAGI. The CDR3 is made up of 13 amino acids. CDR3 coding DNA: TGTGCCAGCAGTGAAGCGCGGAATCAGCCCCAGCATTTT. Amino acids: CASSEARNQPQHF.

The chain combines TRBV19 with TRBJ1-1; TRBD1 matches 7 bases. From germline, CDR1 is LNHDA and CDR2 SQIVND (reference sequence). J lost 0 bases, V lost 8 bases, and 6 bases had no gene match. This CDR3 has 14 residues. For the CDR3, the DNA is TGTGCCAGTTCGCCAGGGACAGTGAACACTGAAGCTTTCTTT. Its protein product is CASSPGTVNTEAFF. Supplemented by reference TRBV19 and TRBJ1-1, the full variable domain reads DGGITQSPKYLFRKEGQNVTLSCEQNLNHDAMYWYRQDPGQGLRLIYYSQIVNDFQKGDIAEGYSVSREKKESFPLTVTSAQKNPTAFYLCASSPGTVNTEAFFGQGTRLTVV.

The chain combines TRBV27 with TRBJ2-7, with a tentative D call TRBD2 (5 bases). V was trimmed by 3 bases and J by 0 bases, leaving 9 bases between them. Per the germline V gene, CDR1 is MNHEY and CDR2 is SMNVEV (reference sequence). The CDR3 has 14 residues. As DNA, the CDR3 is TGTGCCAGCAGTTTCCGGGATAGCTCCTACGAGCAGTACTTC. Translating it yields CASSFRDSSYEQYF.

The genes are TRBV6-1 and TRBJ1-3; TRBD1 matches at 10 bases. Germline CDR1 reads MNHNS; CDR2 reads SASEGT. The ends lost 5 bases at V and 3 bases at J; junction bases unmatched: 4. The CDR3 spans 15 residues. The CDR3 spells CASSTGQGGGNTIYF. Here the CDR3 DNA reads TGTGCCAGCAGTACCGGACAGGGGGGTGGAAACACCATATATTTT.

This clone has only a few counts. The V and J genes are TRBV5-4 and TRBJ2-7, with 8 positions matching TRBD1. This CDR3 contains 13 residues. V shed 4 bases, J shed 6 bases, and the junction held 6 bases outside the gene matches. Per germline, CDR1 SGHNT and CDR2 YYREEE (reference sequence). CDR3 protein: CASSPDRVREQYF. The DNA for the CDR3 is TGTGCCAGCAGCCCGGACAGGGTCCGCGAGCAGTACTTC.

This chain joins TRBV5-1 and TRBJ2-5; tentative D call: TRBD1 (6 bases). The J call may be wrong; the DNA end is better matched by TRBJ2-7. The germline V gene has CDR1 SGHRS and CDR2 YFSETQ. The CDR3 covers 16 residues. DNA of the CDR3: TGCGCCAGCAGCCCGGCCGGGACACGGGGCTCCTACGAGCAGTACTTC. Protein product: CASSPAGTRGSYEQYF.

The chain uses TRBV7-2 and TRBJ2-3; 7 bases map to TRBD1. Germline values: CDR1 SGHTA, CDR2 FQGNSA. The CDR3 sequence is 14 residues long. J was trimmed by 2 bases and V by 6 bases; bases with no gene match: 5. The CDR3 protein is CASSKTGYTDTQYF. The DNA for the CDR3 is TGTGCCAGCAGTAAGACAGGGTACACAGATACGCAGTATTTT. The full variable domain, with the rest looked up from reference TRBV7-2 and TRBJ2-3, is GAGVSQSPSNKVTEKGKDVELRCDPISGHTALYWYRQSLGQGLEFLIYFQGNSAPDKSGLPSDRFSAERTGGSVSTLTIQRTQQEDSAVYLCASSKTGYTDTQYFGPGTRLTVL.

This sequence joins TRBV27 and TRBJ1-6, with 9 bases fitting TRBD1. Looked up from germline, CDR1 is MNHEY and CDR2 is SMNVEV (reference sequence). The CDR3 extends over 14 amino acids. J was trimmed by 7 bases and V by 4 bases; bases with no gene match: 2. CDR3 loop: CASSSGTGNSPLHF. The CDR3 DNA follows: TGTGCCAGCAGTTCTGGGACAGGGAATTCACCCCTCCACTTT.

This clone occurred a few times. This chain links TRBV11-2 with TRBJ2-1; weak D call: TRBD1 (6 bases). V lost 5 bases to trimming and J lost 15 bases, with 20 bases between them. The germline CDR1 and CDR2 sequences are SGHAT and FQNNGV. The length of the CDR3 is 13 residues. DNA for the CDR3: TGTGCCAGCAGCCCATCCCCCACAGGGTTGGGGTTCTTC. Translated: CASSPSPTGLGFF.

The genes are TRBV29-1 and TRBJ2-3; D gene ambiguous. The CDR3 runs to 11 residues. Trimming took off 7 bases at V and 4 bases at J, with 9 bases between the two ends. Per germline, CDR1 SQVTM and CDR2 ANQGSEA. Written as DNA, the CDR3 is TGCAGCGCAGGATGGGCAGATACGCAGTATTTT. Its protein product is CSAGWADTQYF.

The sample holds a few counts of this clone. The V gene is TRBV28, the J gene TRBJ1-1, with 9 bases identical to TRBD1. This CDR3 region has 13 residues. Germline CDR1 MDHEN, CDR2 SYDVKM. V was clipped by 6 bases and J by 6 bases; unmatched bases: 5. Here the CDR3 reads CASSGTGSAEAFF. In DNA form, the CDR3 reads TGTGCCAGCAGCGGGACAGGGAGCGCTGAAGCTTTCTTT. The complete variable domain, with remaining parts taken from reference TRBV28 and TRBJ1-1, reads DVKVTQSSRYLVKRTGEKVFLECVQDMDHENMFWYRQDPGLGLRLIYFSYDVKMKEKGDIPEGYSVSREKKERFSLILESASTNQTSMYLCASSGTGSAEAFFGQGTRLTVV.

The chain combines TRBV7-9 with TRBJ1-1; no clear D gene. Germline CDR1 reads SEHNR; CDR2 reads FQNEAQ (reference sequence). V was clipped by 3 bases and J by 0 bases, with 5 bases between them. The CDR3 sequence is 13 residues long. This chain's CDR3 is CASSLSLNTEAFF. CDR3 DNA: TGTGCCAGCAGCTTGTCTTTGAACACTGAAGCTTTCTTT.

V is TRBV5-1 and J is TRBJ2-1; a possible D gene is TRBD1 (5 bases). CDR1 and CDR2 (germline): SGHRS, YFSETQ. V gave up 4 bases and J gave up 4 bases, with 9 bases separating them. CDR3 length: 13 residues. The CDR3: CASSPTAYNEQFF. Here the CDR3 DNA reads TGCGCCAGCAGCCCGACAGCTTACAATGAGCAGTTCTTC.

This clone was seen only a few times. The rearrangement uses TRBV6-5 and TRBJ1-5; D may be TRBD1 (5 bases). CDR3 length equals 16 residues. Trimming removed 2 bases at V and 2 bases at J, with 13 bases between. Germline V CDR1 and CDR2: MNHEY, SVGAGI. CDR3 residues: CASSYGQGLGNQPQHF. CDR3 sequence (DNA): TGTGCCAGCAGTTACGGTCAGGGATTGGGCAATCAGCCCCAGCATTTT.

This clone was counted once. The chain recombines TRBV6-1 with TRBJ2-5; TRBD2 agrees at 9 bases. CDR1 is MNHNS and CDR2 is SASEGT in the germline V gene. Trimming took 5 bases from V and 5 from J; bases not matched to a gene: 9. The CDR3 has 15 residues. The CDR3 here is CASSQLAGAQETQYF. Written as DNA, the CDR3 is TGTGCCAGCAGTCAATTAGCGGGGGCCCAGGAGACCCAGTACTTC.

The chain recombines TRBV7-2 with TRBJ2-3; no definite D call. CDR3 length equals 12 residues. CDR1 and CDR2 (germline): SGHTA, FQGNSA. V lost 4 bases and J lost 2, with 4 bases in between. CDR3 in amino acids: CASSSSTDTQYF. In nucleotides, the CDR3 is TGTGCCAGCAGCTCCTCCACAGATACGCAGTATTTT.

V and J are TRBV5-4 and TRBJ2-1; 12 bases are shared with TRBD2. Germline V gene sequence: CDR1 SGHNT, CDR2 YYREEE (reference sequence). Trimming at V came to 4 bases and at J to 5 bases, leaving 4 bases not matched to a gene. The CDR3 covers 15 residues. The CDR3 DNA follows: TGTGCCAGCAGCGGGACTAGCGGGCGCCACAATGAGCAGTTCTTC. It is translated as CASSGTSGRHNEQFF. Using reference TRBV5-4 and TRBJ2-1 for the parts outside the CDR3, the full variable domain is ETGVTQSPTHLIKTRGQQVTLRCSSQSGHNTVSWYQQALGQGPQFIFQYYREEENGRGNFPPRFSGLQFPNYSSELNVNALELDDSALYLCASSGTSGRHNEQFFGPGTRLTVL.

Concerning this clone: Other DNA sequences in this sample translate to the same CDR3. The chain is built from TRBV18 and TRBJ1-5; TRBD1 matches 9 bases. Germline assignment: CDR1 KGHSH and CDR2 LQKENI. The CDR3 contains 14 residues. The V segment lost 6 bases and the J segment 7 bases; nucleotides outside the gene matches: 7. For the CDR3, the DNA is TGTGCCAGCTCTCCGGGACAGGGTGGGCAGCCCCAGCATTTT. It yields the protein CASSPGQGGQPQHF.